The 24 T cell receptor beta chains given below trace back to one sample, sequenced in a study of Ad26.COV2.S vaccination and SARS-CoV-2 variants. Sample treatment: about 20 received Ad26.COV2.S at low or high dose, single or two shots; about five received placebo; per-sample allocation not given. Specimens were obtained on day 63 following the first vaccine or placebo injection. TCRdb keeps only in-frame clones here, not all; method: immunoSEQ multiplex PCR. The sample holds approximately 450,000 clones, more than 80% seen once. Sequences were derived from peripheral blood, sampled in a trial of Ad26.COV2.S vaccine versus placebo. All receptors come from a person between 18 and 59 years old who received the Ad26.COV2.S COVID-19 vaccine or a placebo.

J is TRBJ1-2 and V is TRBV21-1. TRBV21-1 is a known pseudogene. The CDR3 has 19 residues. The CDR3 here is CASSEGGAGTSFANYGYTF. As DNA, the CDR3 is TGTGCCAGCAGCGAGGGAGGGGCGGGGACCTCCTTCGCTAACTATGGCTACACCTTC.

Concerning this clone: The same CDR3 also results from other DNA sequences found in this sample. This rearrangement joins TRBV18 to TRBJ2-7; weak D call: TRBD2 (5 bases). Trimming took off 3 bases at V and 4 bases at J, with 7 bases between the two ends. Germline values: CDR1 KGHSH, CDR2 LQKENI. The CDR3 has 12 amino acids. CDR3 region: CASSPRGYEQYF. The CDR3 nucleotides are TGTGCCAGCTCACCCCGCGGGTACGAGCAGTACTTC.

This clone was observed a single time. The chain employs TRBV19 and TRBJ1-5; 7 bases map to TRBD1. The CDR3 extends over 18 amino acids. The junction had 13 bases not matched to a gene; V was cut back by 5 bases and J by 0 bases. Germline V CDR1 and CDR2: LNHDA, SQIVND (reference sequence). The CDR3 loop reads CASSFETGRGYSNQPQHF. The CDR3 coding sequence is TGTGCCAGTAGTTTCGAGACAGGGAGGGGGTATAGCAATCAGCCCCAGCATTTT.

The rearrangement joins TRBV6-2 or TRBV6-3 to TRBJ1-5; D unresolved. Trimming removed 4 bases at V and 5 bases at J, with 12 bases between. Germline V gives CDR1 MNHEY, CDR2 SVGEGT. The CDR3 is 14 amino acids. CDR3: CASSSRTADQPQHF. DNA for the CDR3: TGTGCCAGCAGTTCCCGGACGGCAGATCAGCCCCAGCATTTT.

The chain links TRBV5-1 to TRBJ1-2; 10 bases are shared with TRBD1. Looked up from germline, CDR1 is SGHRS and CDR2 is YFSETQ. The CDR3 is made up of 16 amino acids. V trimming: 0 bases; J trimming: 8 bases; junction bases outside the gene matches: 10. The CDR3 is CASSLGDRGHSGGYTF. The CDR3 DNA follows: TGCGCCAGCAGCTTGGGGGACAGGGGCCATTCAGGGGGCTACACCTTC.

The V and J genes are TRBV6-2 or TRBV6-3 and TRBJ2-7, with 10 bases aligning to TRBD1. CDR1 is MNHEY, CDR2 SVGEGT, per germline. The trim removed 2 bases at V and 3 bases at J, leaving 7 bases unmatched. This CDR3 contains 16 residues. CDR3 bases: TGTGCCAGCAGTTACCTCGACCGGACAGGGGGCTACGAGCAGTACTTC. Its translation: CASSYLDRTGGYEQYF.

This clone was found once. J is TRBJ2-7 and V is TRBV27, with D possibly being TRBD2 (5 bases). V was cut by 3 bases and J by 6 bases, with 6 bases left in between. CDR1 is MNHEY and CDR2 is SMNVEV in the germline V gene (reference sequence). CDR3 length equals 11 residues. The CDR3 here is CASSFGGEQYF. CDR3 coding DNA: TGTGCCAGCAGTTTTGGAGGCGAGCAGTACTTC.

V usage is TRBV6-5 and J usage is TRBJ2-3, with D unclear. The length of the CDR3 is 11 residues. V was cut by 8 bases and J by 6 bases, with 9 bases left in between. Germline-derived CDR1 and CDR2 are MNHEY and SVGAGI. The CDR3 coding sequence is TGTGCCAGCGGAAGAAGGGATACGCAGTATTTT. Translating gives CASGRRDTQYF.

This chain uses TRBV7-2 with TRBJ2-7; 13 nucleotides line up with TRBD2. CDR1 is SGHTA and CDR2 is FQGNSA in the germline V gene. The CDR3 length is 14 residues. Trimming cost V 8 bases and J 4 bases; bases outside gene matches: 5. The CDR3 sequence: CASGRTSGSYEQYF. The CDR3 bases are TGTGCCAGCGGCAGGACTAGCGGGAGTTACGAGCAGTACTTC.

The V gene is TRBV4-2, the J gene TRBJ1-1; D remains ambiguous. CDR1 and CDR2 (germline): LGHNA, YNFKEQ. V lost 0 bases to trimming and J lost 1 base, with 12 bases between them. The CDR3 sequence is 16 residues long. This chain's CDR3 is CASSQDRLVGNTEAFF. As DNA, the CDR3 is TGTGCCAGCAGCCAAGATAGGTTAGTCGGGAACACTGAAGCTTTCTTT.

The chain links TRBV28 to TRBJ1-6, with 7 bases fitting TRBD1. From germline, CDR1 is MDHEN and CDR2 SYDVKM. CDR3 size: 14 residues. Trimming cost V 6 bases and J 10 bases; bases outside gene matches: 9. CDR3 loop: CASRKGGADSPLHF. CDR3 in DNA: TGTGCCAGCAGGAAAGGGGGCGCGGACTCACCCCTCCACTTT.

In regard to this clone: The sample has other DNA sequences that encode this CDR3 too. V is TRBV6-4 and J is TRBJ2-3; 10 nucleotides agree with TRBD2. V was clipped by 6 bases and J by 1 base; unmatched bases: 4. Looked up from germline, CDR1 is MRHNA and CDR2 is SNTAGT. The CDR3 loop spans 15 amino acids. This chain's CDR3 is CASSSGTSGTDTQYF. CDR3 sequence (DNA): TGTGCCAGCAGCAGTGGGACTAGCGGCACAGATACGCAGTATTTT.

This clone came up a few times. The rearrangement joins TRBV28 to TRBJ1-3, with D perhaps TRBD1 (5 bases). The CDR3 is 18 amino acids. CDR1 is MDHEN and CDR2 is SYDVKM in the germline V gene. V lost 7 bases and J 4 bases, leaving 26 bases between the germline ends. The CDR3 here is CASTPYRRASGGGNTIYF. CDR3 coding DNA: TGTGCCAGCACCCCGTACAGGCGGGCTTCCGGGGGAGGAAACACCATATATTTT.

This sequence joins TRBV12-5 and TRBJ1-2; possibly TRBD1 for D (5 bases). Trimming shortened V by 6 bases and J by 0 bases, and 11 bases separated the two germline ends. In germline, CDR1 is LGHNT, CDR2 FRNRAP. The CDR3 is 14 residues long. CDR3 loop: CASGSGYANYGYTF. The CDR3 coding sequence is TGTGCTAGTGGCTCAGGGTACGCTAACTATGGCTACACCTTC.

The V gene is TRBV7-9, the J gene TRBJ1-2; 7 bases agree with TRBD1. This CDR3 has 14 amino acids. The junction had 5 bases not matched to a gene; V was cut back by 5 bases and J by 2 bases. Germline CDR1 is SEHNR and CDR2 is FQNEAQ (reference sequence). The CDR3 nucleotides read TGTGCCAGCAGCGCGGGACAGACAAACTATGGCTACACCTTC. Protein sequence: CASSAGQTNYGYTF.

The chain recombines TRBV6-6 with TRBJ2-1, with TRBD1 matching over 9 bases. This CDR3 is built from 14 residues. The V and J ends lost 6 bases and 6 bases, in that order; junction bases with no gene match: 6. CDR1 and CDR2 from the germline V gene are MNHNY and SVGAGI (reference sequence). CDR3 residues: CASSQTGGVNEQFF. Here the CDR3 DNA reads TGTGCCAGCAGCCAAACAGGGGGCGTCAATGAGCAGTTCTTC.

The CDR3 reads CASSQGGANYGYTF. Written as DNA, the CDR3 is TGTGCCAGCAGCCAGGGTGGAGCTAACTATGGCTACACCTTC. The chain has TRBV3-1 (or the pseudogene TRBV3-2) and TRBJ1-2; D is unresolved. V lost 3 bases and J lost 0, with 8 bases in between. Germline values: CDR1 LGHDT, CDR2 YNNKEL (reference sequence). The CDR3 covers 14 residues.

The genes are TRBV28 and TRBJ1-2, with 7 bases that match TRBD1. Germline trimming cut 5 bases from V and 7 bases from J; bases unmatched to any gene: 7. Germline V gene sequence: CDR1 MDHEN, CDR2 SYDVKM. This CDR3 has 13 residues. CDR3: CASSTTGVVGYTF. The CDR3 DNA reads TGTGCCAGCAGTACTACAGGGGTTGTTGGCTACACCTTC.

The rearrangement joins TRBV3-1 (or the pseudogene TRBV3-2) to TRBJ2-1; TRBD2 agrees at 7 bases. V was clipped by 4 bases and J by 7 bases; unmatched bases: 13. The CDR3 covers 16 residues. Germline V gives CDR1 LGHDT, CDR2 YNNKEL (reference sequence). The CDR3 protein is CASSPPPVAGQNEQFF. The CDR3 coding sequence is TGTGCCAGCAGCCCGCCCCCGGTAGCGGGTCAGAATGAGCAGTTCTTC.

The chain recombines TRBV9 with TRBJ1-1, with D possibly TRBD1 on 6 matching bases. CDR3 length equals 16 residues. V lost 2 bases to trimming and J lost 1 base, with 15 bases between them. Germline CDR1 reads SGDLS; CDR2 reads YYNGEE. The CDR3 coding sequence is TGTGCCAGCAGCGTGGCCGCGGGACACAGGAACACTGAAGCTTTCTTT. This gives the protein CASSVAAGHRNTEAFF. Full variable domain (missing parts from reference TRBV9 and TRBJ1-1): DSGVTQTPKHLITATGQRVTLRCSPRSGDLSVYWYQQSLDQGLQFLIQYYNGEERAKGNILERFSAQQFPDLHSELNLSSLELGDSALYFCASSVAAGHRNTEAFFGQGTRLTVV.

In DNA form, the CDR3 reads TGCGCCAGCAGCCAAGACGGGATAGAAGCTTTCTTT. Translation: CASSQDGIEAFF. The chain couples TRBV4-1 to TRBJ1-1; D is uncertain. V lost 0 bases and J 8 bases, leaving 7 bases between the germline ends. CDR1 is MGHRA and CDR2 is YSYEKL in the germline V gene. This CDR3 is 12 amino acids long.

This clone has a single count. V and J are TRBV2 and TRBJ2-7; 7 bases match TRBD2. Germline trimming cut 11 bases from V and 3 bases from J; bases unmatched to any gene: 16. This CDR3 is built from 15 residues. Germline V gene lookup returns CDR1 SNHLY and CDR2 FYNNEI. This CDR3 reads CAGQRSGLSVYEQYF. The CDR3 bases are TGTGCCGGTCAGCGGTCGGGACTAAGCGTCTACGAGCAGTACTTC.

The rearrangement uses TRBV5-4 and TRBJ2-7; D is possibly TRBD1 (7 bases). Trimming pared 4 bases from V and 3 bases from J, leaving 14 bases between. The CDR3 spans 14 residues. Germline V gene sequence: CDR1 SGHNT, CDR2 YYREEE (reference sequence). CDR3 in DNA: TGTGCCAGCAGCGCCGGACAGGACTACTACGAGCAGTACTTC. This encodes CASSAGQDYYEQYF.

The J gene is TRBJ2-7, the V gene TRBV7-9, with 7 bases aligning to TRBD1. This CDR3 spans 14 amino acids. With 4 bases clipped from V and 3 bases from J, the junction kept 6 bases outside the gene matches. CDR1 SEHNR and CDR2 FQNEAQ come from the germline V gene (reference sequence). The DNA for the CDR3 is TGTGCCAGCAGCTGGGGACAGATGCGCTACGAGCAGTACTTC. Protein product: CASSWGQMRYEQYF.